This is a list of T cell receptor beta chains from one sample in a study of cytomegalovirus exposure and HLA in healthy donors. Sequenced by immunoSEQ multiplex PCR; TCRdb stores in-frame clones only, minus some. The repertoire holds 250,000 to 300,000 clones, 70% to 90% seen once, with 2% to 2.5% in the top ten. Sequencing input: PBMCs. The receptors here all came from a woman aged 40 to 50 in good health and CMV-seropositive. The CDR3 runs from the conserved cysteine through the conserved F or W. D genes are given only for firm matches. Part of the rows lack a size; the others show once, few, many or a class for expanded clones.

d_gene | abundance | j_gene | v_gene | CDR3nt | CDR3aa
TRBD1 | - | TRBJ1-2 | TRBV19 | TGTGCCAGTAGTATAGGCGGGACAGTCTATGGCTACACCTTC | CASSIGGTVYGYTF
TRBD2 | - | TRBJ2-5 | TRBV11-1 | TGTGCCAGCAGCTTGCCTAGCGGGACAGAGACCCAGTACTTC | CASSLPSGTETQYF
- | - | TRBJ2-7 | TRBV6-1 | TGTGCCAGCAGTGAAGTGGGCAGCCTTTCCTACGAGCAGTACTTC | CASSEVGSLSYEQYF
- | - | TRBJ1-2 | TRBV9 | TGTGCCAGCAGCGTATACTTCAGGTATGGCTACACCTTC | CASSVYFRYGYTF
TRBD1 | - | TRBJ1-1 | TRBV7-9 | TGTGCCAGCAGCTCGGACAGGCTTATGAACACTGAAGCTTTCTTT | CASSSDRLMNTEAFF
TRBD1 | few | TRBJ2-7 | TRBV28 | TGTGCCAGCAGTAAAGGGACAGGGGGTTATCCCTACGAGCAGTACTTC | CASSKGTGGYPYEQYF
- | - | TRBJ2-5 | TRBV19 | TGTGCCAGTAGCCTAGGACAGCCAGAGACCCAGTACTTC | CASSLGQPETQYF
- | - | TRBJ2-1 | TRBV7-9 | TGTGCCAGCAGCTTAAAAGGCGGAGGCTCCTACAATGAGCAGTTCTTC | CASSLKGGGSYNEQFF
TRBD2 | few | TRBJ2-1 | TRBV5-1 | TGCGCCAGCGAAGCGGGAATTGAGCAGTTCTTC | CASEAGIEQFF
- | - | TRBJ1-3 | TRBV6-1 | TGTGCCAGCACAACCGCGGCAAGCTCTGGAAACACCATATATTTT | CASTTAASSGNTIYF
- | - | TRBJ1-6 | TRBV28 | TGTGCCAGCCGCTCCCCCAGCGCATCTCCCTATAATTCACCCCTCCACTTT | CASRSPSASPYNSPLHF
TRBD1 | - | TRBJ2-7 | TRBV6-6 | TGTGCCAGCAGTTACGGGCAGGGGGCCGCCTACGAGCAGTACTTC | CASSYGQGAAYEQYF
- | - | TRBJ2-7 | TRBV29-1 | TGCAGCGTTGCTTACTCCAGGGTCTACGAGCAGTACTTC | CSVAYSRVYEQYF
TRBD1 | - | TRBJ1-2 | TRBV10-3 | TGTGCCATCAGCGGACAGGCTGCCTATGGCTACACCTTC | CAISGQAAYGYTF
TRBD2 | - | TRBJ2-7 | TRBV29-1 | TGCAGCGTTGAATCTAGCGGGGGAGAGCAGTACTTC | CSVESSGGEQYF
- | - | TRBJ1-1 | TRBV25-1 | TGTGCCAGCATAGGGAGGGAGGGGAACACTGAAGCTTTCTTT | CASIGREGNTEAFF
TRBD2 | - | TRBJ2-7 | TRBV27 | TGTGCCAGCAGTTTCACCGGGACTAGCGGGAGTTTAAACGAGCAGTACTTC | CASSFTGTSGSLNEQYF
- | - | TRBJ1-3 | TRBV7-2 | TGTGCCAGCAGGGGGGGGCAGCCTGGAAACACCATATATTTT | CASRGGQPGNTIYF
- | - | TRBJ1-2 | TRBV5-5 | TGTGCCAGCAGCTTGGGTGTTCAGGGGAGCTATGGCTACACCTTC | CASSLGVQGSYGYTF
TRBD2 | - | TRBJ2-5 | TRBV7-3 | TGTGCCAGCAGCGCACCCGGGACTAGTGGGAAAGAGACCCAGTACTTC | CASSAPGTSGKETQYF
TRBD1 | - | TRBJ2-7 | TRBV30 | TGTGCCTGGAGAAGGACAGGGTCTTTCTACGAGCAGTACTTC | CAWRRTGSFYEQYF
- | - | TRBJ2-6 | TRBV19 | TGTGCCAGTACCGCGTCTGGGGCCAACGTCCTGACTTTC | CASTASGANVLTF
- | - | TRBJ2-5 | TRBV7-3 | TGTGCCAGCAGCTTAGGACCGGGACTCGAAACAGAGACCCAGTACTTC | CASSLGPGLETETQYF
- | - | TRBJ2-7 | TRBV11-3 | TGTGCCAGCAGCTCCGGGTATAGTACGAGGACCTACGAGCAGTACTTC | CASSSGYSTRTYEQYF
TRBD2 | - | TRBJ2-5 | TRBV10-3 | TGTGCCATCAGTGAGGGGATGGGAACGGGAGGCGGCTATGTTTCGTACTTC | CAISEGMGTGGGYVSYF
TRBD1 | - | TRBJ2-7 | TRBV29-1 | TGCAGCGTTGAAGGACAGGGGGCGGGTTACGAGCAGTACTTC | CSVEGQGAGYEQYF
TRBD2 | - | TRBJ2-2 | TRBV4-3 | TGCGCCAGCAGCCAAGATCTCCTAGCGGGAGTGGGAACCGGGGAGCTGTTTTTT | CASSQDLLAGVGTGELFF
TRBD1 | - | TRBJ1-5 | TRBV9 | TGTGCCAGCAGCGGCGCGGGACAGGCAGGGGCAGGGCCCCAGCATTTT | CASSGAGQAGAGPQHF
TRBD2 | - | TRBJ2-1 | TRBV30 | TGTGCCTGGAACGGACTAGCGGGAGGGCTCGGGGATGAGCAGTTCTTC | CAWNGLAGGLGDEQFF
TRBD2 | - | TRBJ2-2 | TRBV19 | TGTGCCACTAAAAGGACTAGCGGGAGTTTGACCGGGGAGCTGTTTTTT | CATKRTSGSLTGELFF
- | few | TRBJ2-3 | TRBV19 | TGTGCCAGTAGTATTCTGGACGGGGAAGATACGCAGTATTTT | CASSILDGEDTQYF
TRBD2 | - | TRBJ2-1 | TRBV6-6 | TGTGCCAGCAGTTACTCGAGTAGCGGGGCCTACAATGAGCAGTTCTTC | CASSYSSSGAYNEQFF
- | - | TRBJ1-5 | TRBV6-1 | TGTGCCACCTTATCTAGCAATCAGCCCCAGCATTTT | CATLSSNQPQHF
- | few | TRBJ2-1 | TRBV19 | TGTGCCAGTAGTCCACAGGGATACAATGAGCAGTTCTTC | CASSPQGYNEQFF
- | - | TRBJ1-2 | TRBV10-3 | TGTGCCATCAGTCCTTCTGACCGGCCACAGAGAGGCTACACCTTC | CAISPSDRPQRGYTF
- | - | TRBJ1-5 | TRBV5-6 | TGTGCCAGCAGCTCCCCCCGTCGCAATCAGCCCCAGCATTTT | CASSSPRRNQPQHF
- | - | TRBJ2-5 | TRBV10-3 | TGTGCCCTGAGTCCGGGTGGAGAGACCCAGTACTTC | CALSPGGETQYF
- | once | TRBJ1-2 | TRBV30 | TGTGCCTGGACGCAGGGGCTGGACTATGGCTACACCTTC | CAWTQGLDYGYTF
TRBD1 | - | TRBJ2-1 | TRBV27 | TGTGCCAGCAGTGACAGGGCGAGTGTCTACAATGAGCAGTTCTTC | CASSDRASVYNEQFF
- | - | TRBJ2-3 | TRBV5-1 | TGCGCCAGCAGCGCGAGTGGAGAGGCAGATACGCAGTATTTT | CASSASGEADTQYF
- | - | TRBJ1-1 | TRBV19 | TGTGCCAGTAGTATCACCGGGACTGAAGCTTTCTTT | CASSITGTEAFF
TRBD2 | - | TRBJ2-3 | TRBV6-1 | TGTGCCAGCAGTGAAGCTTGGACTAGACGCACAGATACGCAGTATTTT | CASSEAWTRRTDTQYF
- | - | TRBJ2-7 | TRBV4-1 | TGCGCCAGCAGCCAAGAAAGGACAGTGGTCTACGAGCAGTACTTC | CASSQERTVVYEQYF
- | - | TRBJ1-3 | TRBV19 | TGTGCCAGTAGTAGTGACAGGTTGGGCTCTGGAAACACCATATATTTT | CASSSDRLGSGNTIYF
TRBD2 | - | TRBJ2-2 | TRBV28 | TGTGCCAGCAGTCCCTCGGGTAGCGGGAGCTCCGGGGAGCTGTTTTTT | CASSPSGSGSSGELFF
- | - | TRBJ2-2 | TRBV27 | TGTGCCAGCAGTATTCCACAGGGTTATGGCACCGGGGAGCTGTTTTTT | CASSIPQGYGTGELFF